These 29 T cell receptor beta chains were all obtained from the same sample, sequenced in a study of blood T cell repertoires in COVID-19. Sequencing was performed with immunoSEQ multiplex PCR; in TCRdb, only in-frame clones are kept and a portion is missing. The sample contains 150,000 or so clones, roughly four fifths of which appear only once. What was sequenced was peripheral blood. The receptors come from a human donor with acute or convalescent COVID-19. The donor label of this sample is uncertain.

The chain joins TRBV6-6 to TRBJ2-2; D unresolved. V was clipped by 7 bases and J by 4 bases, with 4 bases between them. Per the germline V gene, CDR1 is MNHNY and CDR2 is SVGAGI (reference sequence). The CDR3 spans 11 residues. The CDR3 is CASTFTGELFF. The CDR3 DNA is TGTGCCAGCACTTTCACCGGGGAGCTGTTTTTT.

J is TRBJ1-5 and V is TRBV30; D uncertain. The germline gives CDR1 GTSNPN, CDR2 SVGIG (reference sequence). The length of the CDR3 is 16 residues. V lost 0 bases to trimming and J lost 0 bases, with 12 bases between them. The CDR3, as DNA: TGTGCCTGGAGTGTACGTGGCACCCATAGCAATCAGCCCCAGCATTTT. Its translation: CAWSVRGTHSNQPQHF.

CDR3 sequence reads: CASSPPGLYNEQFF. For the CDR3, the DNA is TGTGCCAGCTCACCTCCTGGACTTTACAATGAGCAGTTCTTC. This chain connects TRBV18 to TRBJ2-1; D is possibly TRBD2 (5 bases). CDR1 KGHSH and CDR2 LQKENI come from the germline V gene. CDR3 length: 14 amino acids. Between the trimmed V and J ends, which lost 3 bases and 4 bases, there was a span of 10 bases. The whole variable domain, remainder taken from reference TRBV18 and TRBJ2-1, is NAGVMQNPRHLVRRRGQEARLRCSPMKGHSHVYWYRQLPEEGLKFMVYLQKENIIDESGMPKERFSAEFPKEGPSILRIQQVVRGDSAAYFCASSPPGLYNEQFFGPGTRLTVL.

The CDR3 protein is CASSPGLAGGSGLDTQYF. The CDR3 region has the DNA TGTGCCAGCAGCCCGGGACTAGCGGGGGGGAGTGGCCTCGATACGCAGTATTTT. The J gene is TRBJ2-3, the V gene TRBV7-2; 16 positions agree with TRBD2. The CDR3 has 18 residues. Germline V CDR1 and CDR2: SGHTA, FQGNSA. The J segment lost 6 bases and the V segment lost 5 bases, leaving 11 bases of the junction unmatched. The whole variable domain, remainder taken from reference TRBV7-2 and TRBJ2-3, is GAGVSQSPSNKVTEKGKDVELRCDPISGHTALYWYRQSLGQGLEFLIYFQGNSAPDKSGLPSDRFSAERTGGSVSTLTIQRTQQEDSAVYLCASSPGLAGGSGLDTQYFGPGTRLTVL.

The V call is TRBV19, the J call TRBJ1-2, with D unclear. The ends were cut back, 11 bases at V and 7 bases at J, with 29 bases in the middle. This CDR3 is 16 amino acids long. Per germline, CDR1 LNHDA and CDR2 SQIVND (reference sequence). The CDR3 spells CASQSQNSPRAGGYTF. CDR3 nucleotides: TGTGCCTCCCAGTCCCAAAATTCTCCCCGCGCGGGTGGCTACACCTTC. The variable domain in full, with the rest retrieved from reference TRBV19 and TRBJ1-2, is DGGITQSPKYLFRKEGQNVTLSCEQNLNHDAMYWYRQDPGQGLRLIYYSQIVNDFQKGDIAEGYSVSREKKESFPLTVTSAQKNPTAFYLCASQSQNSPRAGGYTFGSGTRLTVV.

The V and J genes are TRBV9 and TRBJ1-2; D gene uncertain. The CDR3 contains 13 residues. Germline CDR1 SGDLS, CDR2 YYNGEE. V was pared by 0 bases and J by 7 bases, with 10 bases between. CDR3 residues: CASSVDLGSGYTF. The CDR3 DNA is TGTGCCAGCAGCGTAGATCTGGGGAGTGGCTACACCTTC.

CDR3 sequence (DNA): TGTGCCAGCAGCGAGGTAGCGGGGACGGTGACAGATACGCAGTATTTT. The encoded protein is CASSEVAGTVTDTQYF. The chain uses TRBV13 and TRBJ2-3; 8 nucleotides line up with TRBD2. The CDR3 totals 16 residues. The V gene end was trimmed by 5 bases and the J gene end by 3 bases; junction bases not matched to a gene: 10. The V gene's germline CDR1 is PRHDT and CDR2 FYEKMQ (reference sequence).

The chain employs TRBV3-1 (or the pseudogene TRBV3-2) and TRBJ1-2, with TRBD1 matching 7 bases. The CDR3 has 16 residues. Trimming removed 1 base from V and 8 bases from J; junction bases left unmatched: 13. Germline assignment: CDR1 LGHDT and CDR2 YNNKEL (reference sequence). Here the CDR3 reads CASSQGTGGRRRGYTF. Written as DNA, the CDR3 is TGTGCCAGCAGCCAAGGGACAGGCGGCCGGCGGCGGGGCTACACCTTC.

The rearrangement uses TRBV19 and TRBJ2-7; 7 bases map to TRBD1. CDR1 is LNHDA and CDR2 is SQIVND in the germline V gene (reference sequence). Germline trimming cut 6 bases from V and 1 base from J; bases unmatched to any gene: 9. The CDR3 consists of 15 residues. CDR3 DNA: TGTGCCAGTAGCCCAGACAGGGCCGGATCCTACGAGCAGTACTTC. The encoded protein is CASSPDRAGSYEQYF.

The genes are TRBV30 and TRBJ1-2; 7 bases fit TRBD1. CDR1 is GTSNPN and CDR2 is SVGIG in the germline V gene (reference sequence). Losses at the gene ends were 5 bases for V and 0 bases for J; bases not matched to a gene: 9. This CDR3 region has 15 residues. CDR3 residues: CAWRPGGWSNYGYTF. In DNA form, the CDR3 reads TGTGCCTGGCGACCAGGGGGTTGGTCTAACTATGGCTACACCTTC. Together with reference TRBV30 and TRBJ1-2, the CDR3 gives the full variable domain: SQTIHQWPATLVQPVGSPLSLECTVEGTSNPNLYWYRQAAGRGLQLLFYSVGIGQISSEVPQNLSASRPQDRQFILSSKKLLLSDSGFYLCAWRPGGWSNYGYTFGSGTRLTVV.

The chain couples TRBV29-1 to TRBJ1-3; TRBD1 matches at 7 bases. The CDR3 has 15 residues. J lost 2 bases, V lost 6 bases, and 10 bases had no gene match. Germline lookup yields CDR1 SQVTM and CDR2 ANQGSEA. The DNA for the CDR3 is TGCAGCGTCCAGGGGGTAGGGAGTACTGGAAACACCATATATTTT. Protein product: CSVQGVGSTGNTIYF.

The rearrangement links TRBV9 to TRBJ1-1; D is possibly TRBD1 (6 bases). The V gene lost 6 bases and the J gene lost 2 bases, with 14 bases spanning the gap. The CDR3 extends over 14 amino acids. Germline V lookup: CDR1 SGDLS, CDR2 YYNGEE. The DNA of the CDR3 is TGTGCCAGCACCGAAGCAGGGGATAACACTGAAGCTTTCTTT. This codes for CASTEAGDNTEAFF. Together with reference TRBV9 and TRBJ1-1, the CDR3 gives the full variable domain: DSGVTQTPKHLITATGQRVTLRCSPRSGDLSVYWYQQSLDQGLQFLIQYYNGEERAKGNILERFSAQQFPDLHSELNLSSLELGDSALYFCASTEAGDNTEAFFGQGTRLTVV.

V gene TRBV9 combines with J gene TRBJ2-7; TRBD1 matches at 9 bases. Trimming at V came to 0 bases and at J to 6 bases, leaving 7 bases not matched to a gene. The CDR3 has 15 amino acids. CDR1 and CDR2 (germline): SGDLS, YYNGEE. CDR3 sequence (DNA): TGTGCCAGCAGCGTAGGGGGGACAGGGCTCGCCGAGCAGTACTTC. Translating gives CASSVGGTGLAEQYF.

CDR3 residues: CASSLRFQGGDEAFF. The CDR3, as DNA: TGTGCCAGCAGCTTACGTTTTCAGGGTGGTGATGAAGCTTTCTTT. V usage is TRBV7-2 and J usage is TRBJ1-1, with D possibly matching TRBD1 (5 bases). CDR1 and CDR2 from the germline V gene are SGHTA and FQGNSA. The CDR3 contains 15 residues. V lost 2 bases and J 7 bases, leaving 17 bases between the germline ends.

This rearrangement joins TRBV4-2 to TRBJ2-7; 10 bases line up with TRBD1. The germline CDR1 and CDR2 sequences are LGHNA and YNFKEQ. The CDR3 contains 16 residues. The ends lost 3 bases at V and 4 bases at J; junction bases unmatched: 9. CDR3 region: CASSHPLGTGDYEQYF. CDR3 coding DNA: TGTGCCAGCAGCCACCCCCTCGGGACAGGGGATTACGAGCAGTACTTC.

V usage is TRBV7-9 and J usage is TRBJ2-2, with D possibly TRBD1 on 6 matching bases. CDR3 length: 15 residues. The V gene's germline CDR1 is SEHNR and CDR2 FQNEAQ (reference sequence). The V gene lost 3 bases and the J gene lost 7 bases, with 15 bases spanning the gap. CDR3 nucleotides: TGTGCCAGCAGCTTCTACAGGGTTGATATCGGGGAGCTGTTTTTT. It specifies CASSFYRVDIGELFF.

J is TRBJ2-6 and V is TRBV5-6, with a weak D call TRBD2 (6 bases). With 4 bases removed from V and 2 bases from J, the gap between germline ends came to 10 bases. Germline CDR1 reads SGHDT; CDR2 reads YYEEEE. The CDR3 sequence is 15 residues long. The CDR3 nucleotides read TGTGCCAGCAGCCGAGGAGGGGCTGGGGCCAACGTCCTGACTTTC. Translation: CASSRGGAGANVLTF.

The V gene is TRBV19, the J gene TRBJ1-2, with D unresolved. V lost 5 bases and J lost 2, with 15 bases in between. The CDR3 totals 15 residues. Germline V gene data show CDR1 as LNHDA and CDR2 as SQIVND (reference sequence). The CDR3 coding sequence is TGTGCCAGTAGTCCCCTTCCGACACGGAACTATGGCTACACCTTC. Protein product: CASSPLPTRNYGYTF. The variable domain in full, with the rest retrieved from reference TRBV19 and TRBJ1-2, is DGGITQSPKYLFRKEGQNVTLSCEQNLNHDAMYWYRQDPGQGLRLIYYSQIVNDFQKGDIAEGYSVSREKKESFPLTVTSAQKNPTAFYLCASSPLPTRNYGYTFGSGTRLTVV.

The chain employs TRBV5-1 and TRBJ2-5; D remains unclear. CDR3 length equals 14 residues. V dropped 0 bases and J dropped 2 bases, with 8 bases sitting between them. Germline loops: CDR1 SGHRS, CDR2 YFSETQ. The CDR3 is CASSLDLVQETQYF. CDR3 in DNA: TGCGCCAGCAGCTTGGATCTCGTACAAGAGACCCAGTACTTC.

The chain links TRBV30 to TRBJ2-1; the match to TRBD2 covers 8 bases. The J segment lost 2 bases and the V segment lost 3 bases, leaving 0 bases of the junction unmatched. This CDR3 is 13 amino acids long. Germline CDR1 is GTSNPN and CDR2 is SVGIG (reference sequence). The CDR3 sequence is CAWSGGAYNEQFF. As DNA, the CDR3 is TGTGCCTGGAGCGGGGGGGCCTACAATGAGCAGTTCTTC.

This sequence joins TRBV11-2 and TRBJ2-3; a possible D gene is TRBD1 (5 bases). The CDR3 spans 16 residues. CDR1 SGHAT and CDR2 FQNNGV come from the germline V gene. V dropped 3 bases and J dropped 0 bases, with 13 bases sitting between them. The CDR3, as DNA: TGTGCCAGCAGCTTTGGGGCAGCCACAAGCACAGATACGCAGTATTTT. It yields the protein CASSFGAATSTDTQYF.

The chain is built from TRBV4-1 and TRBJ2-7, with TRBD1 as a possible D gene (5 bases). This CDR3 has 15 residues. Trimming removed 1 base at V and 0 bases at J, with 10 bases between. Germline V lookup: CDR1 MGHRA, CDR2 YSYEKL. This chain's CDR3 is CASSQVGVSSYEQYF. The CDR3 region has the DNA TGCGCCAGCAGCCAAGTAGGGGTGTCCTCCTACGAGCAGTACTTC.

The chain employs TRBV6-5 and TRBJ2-5; D is undetermined. The V end lost 6 bases, the J end lost 3 bases, and 5 bases lay between the germline ends. CDR1 MNHEY and CDR2 SVGAGI come from the germline V gene. There are 11 residues in the CDR3. The DNA of the CDR3 is TGTGCCAGCAGCCGAGAAGAGACCCAGTACTTC. Protein sequence: CASSREETQYF.

The rearrangement uses TRBV7-3 and TRBJ2-1; D gene unclear. The CDR3 is 15 amino acids. The germline V gene has CDR1 SGHTA and CDR2 FQGTGA. V lost 2 bases and J lost 0, with 8 bases in between. Here the CDR3 reads CASSLSLSSYNEQFF. The CDR3 DNA reads TGTGCCAGCAGCTTATCTCTGAGCTCCTACAATGAGCAGTTCTTC.

This clone was observed a handful of times. Other DNA sequences from this sample encode an identical CDR3 as well. V is TRBV19 and J is TRBJ1-1; D perhaps matches TRBD1 (6 bases). Per germline, CDR1 LNHDA and CDR2 SQIVND (reference sequence). There are 15 residues in the CDR3. Trimming pared 6 bases from V and 0 bases from J, leaving 14 bases between. The CDR3 reads CASSLRGHMNTEAFF. The CDR3 DNA reads TGTGCCAGTAGCCTGAGGGGACATATGAACACTGAAGCTTTCTTT.

V is TRBV5-5 and J is TRBJ1-6; 8 bases align to TRBD1. The V gene end was trimmed by 4 bases and the J gene end by 8 bases; junction bases not matched to a gene: 8. Germline V CDR1 and CDR2: SGHKS, YYEKEE (reference sequence). The CDR3 consists of 15 residues. The CDR3 DNA is TGTGCCAGCAGCGGTCTCGACAGGGGTTATTCACCCCTCCACTTT. It specifies CASSGLDRGYSPLHF.

This clone was seen once. This sequence joins TRBV7-2 and TRBJ1-2, with 12 bases aligning to TRBD1. Germline V lookup: CDR1 SGHTA, CDR2 FQGNSA. The V and J ends lost 5 bases and 4 bases, in that order; junction bases with no gene match: 5. This CDR3 has 15 residues. CDR3 protein: CASSIGTGGLYGYTF. Written as DNA, the CDR3 is TGTGCCAGCAGCATCGGGACAGGGGGCCTCTATGGCTACACCTTC.

J is TRBJ2-7 and V is TRBV4-3, with TRBD1 matching over 8 bases. V dropped 3 bases and J dropped 6; count of bases not matched to a gene: 4. This CDR3 spans 13 amino acids. Germline lookup yields CDR1 LGHNA and CDR2 YSLEER. For the CDR3, the DNA is TGCGCCAGCAGCCAGGATGACAGGGGCGAGCAGTACTTC. It encodes CASSQDDRGEQYF.

This chain joins TRBV5-5 and TRBJ1-6, with D unclear. CDR1 and CDR2 (germline): SGHKS, YYEKEE (reference sequence). V lost 5 bases and J lost 8, with 17 bases in between. The CDR3 extends over 15 amino acids. This CDR3 reads CASSYRPGRDSPLHF. The CDR3 DNA follows: TGTGCCAGCAGTTACCGACCCGGGAGGGATTCACCCCTCCACTTT.